This T cell receptor (beta chain) is drawn from a study of response to subunit inactivated influenza vaccine (dated by TCRdb to the late 2010s). At the level of the whole study: Deep quantitative profiling of the T cell receptor repertoire was used in the study to follow responses to a trivalent subunit inactivated influenza vaccine.

On the study overall, not on this receptor specifically: The authors proposed that each seasonal influenza vaccination may bring in only a limited number of new T cells.

This clonotype has just a few counts. This clone's antigen is unknown. Nothing much larger sits one base from this clone, and base qualities are not available. Library creation used RT-PCR. For sequencing, an Illumina HiSeq 2500 was employed. TCRdb's own reprocessing of the public reads used fastp at Q25 and MiXCR and kept productive beta chains. CDR3 protein duplicates are merged, each entry listing the most common genes and DNA. This sample comprises about 540,000 distinct CDR3 sequences, 13% to 15% of them detected only once. Over 8.5% of the sample lies in the top ten. The TCR sequence derives from a man aged 50 to 59 who received an inactivated influenza vaccine. Donor details come from another sample of the same person, matched by shared clones. This specimen consisted of PBMCs from blood, obtained 11 to 12 days after vaccination.

At the DNA level, the sequence is TGTGCCAGCCGGGAAGGTTCTGGGTACAATGGCTACACCTTC. Its protein is CASREGSGYNGYTF. The V and J genes are TRBV9 and TRBJ1-2, with no D gene named confidently. The CDR3 sequence holds 14 residues, the cysteine and phenylalanine included. Of the read, only the CDR3 DNA is kept; its 42 bases are in frame from base 1. In the germline V gene, CDR1 corresponds to SGDLS and CDR2 to YYNGEE. V drops 7 bases and J drops 6 bases, leaving 19 bases in between.